This TCR beta chain was sequenced in a study of blood T cell repertoires in COVID-19 (dated by TCRdb to the early 2020s). With regard to the full study: Samples from collaborators originated in the United States, Italy and Spain and spanned both the acute and convalescent phases of COVID-19. Sample metadata almost always included a de-identified subject ID, COVID-19 status, age in years and sex. Where available, HLA class I and class II types were taken from metadata supplied by the sample provider and were not determined by assay-based typing. Subjects who had been exposed to COVID-19, were actively infected with it, or had recovered from it provided the deeply sampled blood TCRbeta repertoires that made up the dataset. The prospective study material was composed of cDNA or gDNA derived from T cells, B-cell-depleted T cells, or PBMCs. The repertoires were released in a freely available public database meant as a resource for research on the immune response to SARS-CoV-2. The samples were drawn from two sources: the first 160 participants of the ongoing ImmuneRACE study, and approximately 1,300 subjects contributed by 6 global collaborators. The investigation overall reported the following: The quantity of clinical and demographic metadata differed by source and by participant and was supplied without curation.

Worth noting for this clone: This clone's antigen is unknown. Base quality data are lacking; no much larger clone is found one base away.

According to the germline V gene (reference sequence), CDR1 reads LGHDT and CDR2 reads YNNKEL. Including cysteine and phenylalanine, the CDR3 has 12 amino acids. Only the CDR3 DNA stays, 36 bases, in frame from base 1. The junction carries 7 bases between V and J, which are trimmed by 4 bases and 4 bases respectively. The immunoSEQ Assay, a bias-controlled multiplex PCR, was used to amplify TCRbeta CDR3 regions from genomic DNA. The original methods were these. Within the assay, amplification of reference gene primers was used to estimate how many nucleated cells each sample contained. Sequence reads were collapsed and filtered to measure the absolute abundance of every unique TCRbeta CDR3 rearrangement. For each sample, productive Simpson clonality was calculated as the square root of Simpson's diversity index over productive rearrangements. The clones in this table, taken by TCRdb from immuneACCESS, are in-frame only. Not every clone is retained; where verified, under half of the shortfall comes from an unresolved V gene, and the cause of the rest is unknown. V, J and clone size derive from that table, while D and trimming were established from the DNA sequence. The sample data list 200,000 to 250,000 clones, and over 80% of these were observed just once. Over 0.95% of the sample comes from the top ten.

In Seattle, one collaborating source enrolled patients while the infection was active and tracked those patients longitudinally over the course of disease. Whole blood was collected in K2EDTA tubes by collaborating institutions according to the institutions' own protocols. For TCRbeta analysis, collaborator samples were shipped as frozen whole blood, as isolated PBMCs, or as DNA extracted from either sample type. This TCR was sampled from a woman in her thirties with COVID-19, enrolled during active disease. Material for sequencing was peripheral blood. The chain is made from TRBV3-1 (or the pseudogene TRBV3-2) and TRBJ2-5; there is no confident call for the D gene. Here is the DNA: TGTGCCAGCAGCCGACTCGGAGAGACCCAGTACTTC. It translates to CASSRLGETQYF.